What follows are 18 T cell receptor beta chains derived from one specimen sequenced in a study of control samples from healthy donors and cancer patients. Measured with immunoSEQ multiplex PCR; TCRdb has only the in-frame clones, and not every one. The table shows over 65,000 clones, with less than 90% occurring only once. The source material was PBMCs. These receptors were collected from a woman aged 45-60 years with colorectal cancer.

This sequence joins TRBV5-4 and TRBJ2-5, with TRBD1 matching 7 bases. Per the germline V gene, CDR1 is SGHNT and CDR2 is YYREEE (reference sequence). V was clipped by 0 bases and J by 3 bases; unmatched bases: 5. This CDR3 has 15 residues. This CDR3 reads CASSLVDRAEETQYF. CDR3 nucleotide sequence: TGTGCCAGCAGCTTGGTTGACAGGGCCGAAGAGACCCAGTACTTC.

The rearrangement uses TRBV27 and TRBJ1-4; maybe TRBD1 (6 bases). CDR3 length: 13 residues. V lost 7 bases and J lost 5, with 11 bases in between. Looked up from germline, CDR1 is MNHEY and CDR2 is SMNVEV (reference sequence). The CDR3 reads CASKGRGNEKLFF. The CDR3 nucleotides are TGTGCCAGCAAGGGGAGGGGGAATGAAAAACTGTTTTTT.

V usage is TRBV19 and J usage is TRBJ2-2, with TRBD1 identical over 7 bases. Germline V gene sequence: CDR1 LNHDA, CDR2 SQIVND (reference sequence). The CDR3 has 13 amino acids. The ends lost 5 bases at V and 5 bases at J; junction bases unmatched: 2. CDR3 in amino acids: CASSVTGTGELFF. The DNA of the CDR3 is TGTGCCAGTAGTGTGACAGGGACCGGGGAGCTGTTTTTT. Together with reference TRBV19 and TRBJ2-2, the CDR3 gives the full variable domain: DGGITQSPKYLFRKEGQNVTLSCEQNLNHDAMYWYRQDPGQGLRLIYYSQIVNDFQKGDIAEGYSVSREKKESFPLTVTSAQKNPTAFYLCASSVTGTGELFFGEGSRLTVL.

This sequence joins TRBV7-8 and TRBJ1-2, with D unclear. The CDR3 sequence is 14 residues long. With 1 base removed from V and 4 bases from J, the gap between germline ends came to 10 bases. Germline CDR1 is SGHVS and CDR2 is FQNEAQ. CDR3 loop: CASSLDIGGYGYTF. The CDR3 coding sequence is TGTGCCAGCAGCTTAGACATCGGAGGCTATGGCTACACCTTC.

This rearrangement joins TRBV7-9 to TRBJ1-2; D is undetermined. Trimming left V 5 bases short and J 7 bases short, with 14 bases between. This CDR3 has 13 residues. Germline V gene sequence: CDR1 SEHNR, CDR2 FQNEAQ (reference sequence). The CDR3 nucleotides are TGTGCCAGCAGCCTAGAAGATAGTTCTGGCTACACCTTC. Translated: CASSLEDSSGYTF. Based on the CDR3 plus reference TRBV7-9 and TRBJ1-2, the full variable domain is DTGVSQNPRHKITKRGQNVTFRCDPISEHNRLYWYRQTLGQGPEFLTYFQNEAQLEKSRLLSDRFSAERPKGSFSTLEIQRTEQGDSAMYLCASSLEDSSGYTFGSGTRLTVV.

V usage is TRBV6-2 or TRBV6-3 and J usage is TRBJ2-5; D might be TRBD1 (6 bases). V shed 2 bases and J shed 5 bases, with 18 bases lying between them. This CDR3 is 16 amino acids long. CDR1 and CDR2 (germline): MNHEY, SVGEGT. The CDR3 nucleotides are TGTGCCAGCAGTTACCCCACAGGGCGATGGGGGGAGACCCAGTACTTC. Translating it yields CASSYPTGRWGETQYF.

This clone was observed a handful of times. Other DNA sequences in this sample translate to the same CDR3. The chain has TRBV7-2 and TRBJ1-1, with TRBD1 as a possible D gene (6 bases). Germline V gives CDR1 SGHTA, CDR2 FQGNSA. The CDR3 spans 17 residues. The V end was cut by 1 base, the J end by 0 bases, with 15 bases between. CDR3 amino acids: CASSLETRTAMNTEAFF. The CDR3 nucleotides read TGTGCCAGCAGCTTAGAGACCCGGACAGCAATGAACACTGAAGCTTTCTTT.

The chain employs TRBV24-1 and TRBJ1-1, with 7 positions matching TRBD1. CDR1 is KGHDR, CDR2 SFDVKD, per germline. This CDR3 is 14 amino acids long. With V trimmed by 7 bases and J by 1 base, 5 bases remained unmatched. The CDR3 nucleotides read TGTGCCACCAGCGCGGGACAGAAGAACACTGAAGCTTTCTTT. Translating it yields CATSAGQKNTEAFF.

CDR3 sequence reads: CASNGQGSGNTIYF. CDR3 DNA sequence: TGTGCCAGCAACGGACAGGGATCTGGAAACACCATATATTTT. V is TRBV5-6 and J is TRBJ1-3, with 8 bases lining up with TRBD1. This CDR3 has 14 amino acids. CDR1 SGHDT and CDR2 YYEEEE come from the germline V gene. V dropped 6 bases and J dropped 1; count of bases not matched to a gene: 3.

The chain couples TRBV30 to TRBJ1-3; TRBD1 is a possible D gene (5 bases). V lost 1 base to trimming and J lost 2 bases, with 12 bases between them. This CDR3 spans 15 amino acids. Per germline, CDR1 GTSNPN and CDR2 SVGIG (reference sequence). CDR3 sequence reads: CAWSGGLAAGNTIYF. CDR3 nucleotides: TGTGCCTGGAGTGGGGGACTAGCGGCTGGAAACACCATATATTTT.

The chain carries TRBV28 and TRBJ1-6; no reliable D call. Germline V gene sequence: CDR1 MDHEN, CDR2 SYDVKM. Trimming left V 3 bases short and J 6 bases short, with 6 bases between. The CDR3 has 13 amino acids. The CDR3 spells CASSLPVNSPLHF. In DNA, the CDR3 is TGTGCCAGCAGTTTGCCAGTTAATTCACCCCTCCACTTT. The whole variable domain, filled in from reference TRBV28 and TRBJ1-6, reads DVKVTQSSRYLVKRTGEKVFLECVQDMDHENMFWYRQDPGLGLRLIYFSYDVKMKEKGDIPEGYSVSREKKERFSLILESASTNQTSMYLCASSLPVNSPLHFGNGTRLTVT.

The V gene is TRBV7-2, the J gene TRBJ2-2; D remains unclear. V lost 0 bases and J lost 8, with 13 bases in between. The length of the CDR3 is 15 residues. Germline loops: CDR1 SGHTA, CDR2 FQGNSA. The CDR3 loop is CASSLAGFSVGELFF. In DNA form, the CDR3 reads TGTGCCAGCAGCTTAGCAGGATTTTCAGTGGGGGAGCTGTTTTTT.

The chain has TRBV25-1 and TRBJ1-2, with a possible D match to TRBD1 (5 bases). V was cut by 3 bases and J by 3 bases, with 11 bases left in between. The V gene's germline CDR1 is MGHDK and CDR2 SYGVNS. This CDR3 is built from 14 residues. The CDR3 DNA reads TGTGCCAGCAGTGATGTAGGGGAGCACTATGGCTACACCTTC. The encoded protein is CASSDVGEHYGYTF.

This chain connects TRBV6-4 to TRBJ1-4; D is ambiguous. Germline CDR1 reads MRHNA; CDR2 reads SNTAGT. This CDR3 has 13 amino acids. V lost 4 bases to trimming and J lost 7 bases, with 10 bases between them. This chain's CDR3 is CASSVNPSEKLFF. The CDR3 DNA follows: TGTGCCAGCAGTGTGAACCCCTCTGAAAAACTGTTTTTT.

The chain links TRBV4-3 to TRBJ1-2; tentative D call: TRBD1 (6 bases). CDR3 size: 18 residues. Trimming left V 0 bases short and J 1 base short, with 18 bases between. CDR1 and CDR2 (germline): LGHNA, YSLEER. The CDR3 sequence is CASSQETGTRGSNYGYTF. DNA for the CDR3: TGCGCCAGCAGCCAAGAAACCGGGACAAGAGGGAGTAACTATGGCTACACCTTC.

This rearrangement joins TRBV6-5 to TRBJ1-2, with TRBD1 matching over 11 bases. CDR3 length equals 14 residues. The J segment lost 4 bases and the V segment lost 6 bases, leaving 4 bases of the junction unmatched. Per germline, CDR1 MNHEY and CDR2 SVGAGI. The CDR3 protein is CASSAGTGGYGYTF. CDR3 sequence (DNA): TGTGCCAGCAGCGCCGGGACAGGGGGCTATGGCTACACCTTC.

The chain carries TRBV6-2 or TRBV6-3 and TRBJ2-2; 8 nucleotides align to TRBD1. CDR1 and CDR2 from the germline V gene are MNHEY and SVGEGT. The CDR3 runs 16 residues. V shed 6 bases and J 3 bases; nucleotides not matched to a gene: 9. CDR3 in DNA: TGTGCCAGCAGCTTAACAAGGACAGGGCACACCGGGGAGCTGTTTTTT. This translates into CASSLTRTGHTGELFF.

The chain joins TRBV2 to TRBJ2-3, with 7 bases matching TRBD2. After removal of 2 bases from V and 5 bases from J, the junction contained 10 bases not matched to a gene. The CDR3 spans 16 residues. Germline loops: CDR1 SNHLY, CDR2 FYNNEI. In nucleotides, the CDR3 is TGTGCCAGCAGTGAAAGGAGTAGCGGGCCGGGAGATACGCAGTATTTT. Amino acid sequence: CASSERSSGPGDTQYF.